This T cell receptor beta chain was captured by sequencing in a study of tumor and adjacent non-tumor tissue in lung cancer. Note on this clonotype: Its antigen remains unidentified.

RNA was extracted from bulk tissue without any cell sorting. This non-tumor lung sample came from over 3 cm beyond the tumor edge. Overall study findings and caveats: Tumor TCR diversity, when higher, was linked to shorter survival.

Three rounds of nested PCR, following a modified ARM-PCR protocol, produced the TCRbeta library. TCRdb processed the multiplex PCR reads anew with MiXCR; each CDR3 protein has one entry. Of approximately 77,000 distinct CDR3 sequences in the sample, around 80% were seen once. Trimming removed 8 bases at V and 10 bases at J, with 23 bases between. CDR3 length equals 13 residues. Germline-derived CDR1 and CDR2 are DFQATT and SNEGSKA (reference sequence). The rearrangement uses TRBV20-1 and TRBJ1-2; a weak D match, TRBD1 (5 bases). This clonotype was obtained from a man in his sixties with non-small cell lung cancer. The sequenced material came from distant non-tumor lung tissue. The CDR3 bases are TGCAGTTCTGCCCCAGGGACTACTGATACCTACACCTTC. Translating gives CSSAPGTTDTYTF.